This T cell receptor beta chain was sequenced during a study of shared clonotypes between healthy human individuals. TCRdb keeps only in-frame clones here, not all; method: immunoSEQ multiplex PCR. In the table there are about 1 million clones, 70% to 80% of which are singletons. Broader study findings: Several donors showed sharing of about 5.5% of naive CD4 clonotypes. Researchers found naive subsets generally carried larger estimated richness than memory subsets.

On this clone: The antigen is unknown.

The study drew all its donors from Caucasian adults living in Nashville, Tennessee. The germline gives CDR1 SQVTM, CDR2 ANQGSEA. V gave up 7 bases and J gave up 0 bases; unmatched junction bases: 5. The CDR3 consists of 15 residues. J is TRBJ2-6 and V is TRBV29-1, with TRBD1 matching 8 bases. The sequence came from a man younger than 35 in good health. Sequencing used memory CD4+ T cells sorted from blood. Noted subset: CD45RA-negative fraction. This chain's CDR3 is CSARQGSSGANVLTF. As DNA, the CDR3 is TGCAGCGCTAGACAGGGGAGCTCTGGGGCCAACGTCCTGACTTTC.